This is a list of T cell receptor beta chains from one sample in a study of CD8 T cells in Susac syndrome. TCRdb redid the calling of the immunoSEQ multiplex PCR reads with MiXCR, one entry per CDR3 protein. The table records under 200,000 distinct CDR3 sequences, roughly 90% of them present only once. Sequenced material: CD4+ T cells from PBMCs. These receptors were taken from a human donor with Susac syndrome. The CDR3 runs from the conserved cysteine through the conserved F or W. D genes are given only for firm matches. Where a row states a size, it is once, few, many or the class of an expanded clone; other rows omit it.

V gene	clone size	J gene	D gene	CDR3 DNA	CDR3 protein
TRBV23-1	once	TRBJ2-4	-	TGCGCCAGCAGTCAAACGAATGAAAACATTCAGTACTTC	CASSQTNENIQYF
TRBV11-2	-	TRBJ1-5	-	TGTGCCAGCAGCCGAACGCCCGACAGGAGGTTACCCCAGCATTTT	CASSRTPDRRLPQHF
TRBV6-5	-	TRBJ1-3	-	TGTGCCAGCAGTTACACTTGGGGGCCAGGAAACACCATATATTTT	CASSYTWGPGNTIYF
TRBV27	-	TRBJ2-1	-	TGTGCCAGCAGACGAACAGATGGAACAGGGCCTTACAATGAGCAGTTCTTC	CASRRTDGTGPYNEQFF
TRBV2	-	TRBJ2-7	TRBD2	TGTGCCAGCAGTGGTGGGACTACCTACGAGCAGTACTTC	CASSGGTTYEQYF
TRBV4-1	-	TRBJ2-2	-	TGCGCCAGCAGCCCCCTGACAGCGAACACCGGGGAGCTGTTTTTT	CASSPLTANTGELFF
TRBV6-5	-	TRBJ1-1	TRBD1	TGTGCCAGCAGTATGACAGGGACCGAAGCTTTCTTT	CASSMTGTEAFF
TRBV19	once	TRBJ1-1	TRBD1	TGTGCCAGTAGTTTGTTGAAGGGACAGAAGAACACTGAAGCTTTCTTT	CASSLLKGQKNTEAFF
TRBV4-2	few	TRBJ2-7	-	TGTGCCAGCAGCCAAGATATGGGACTCTCAGTCTACGAGCAGTACTTC	CASSQDMGLSVYEQYF
TRBV10-3	-	TRBJ2-3	TRBD2	TGTGCCATCAGTAAAGCGGGGGAGAGCACAGATACGCAGTATTTT	CAISKAGESTDTQYF
TRBV6-5	-	TRBJ2-7	-	TGTGCCAGCAGTTACTCTGCGAGAAACTCCTACGAGCAGTACTTC	CASSYSARNSYEQYF
TRBV20-1	-	TRBJ1-1	-	TGCAGTGCTAGCCTAAGGACGGCTGAAGCTTTCTTT	CSASLRTAEAFF
TRBV20-1	once	TRBJ2-5	TRBD1	TGCAGTGGGACAGGCACTCCTTTGGGGGAGACCCAGTACTTC	CSGTGTPLGETQYF
TRBV29-1	-	TRBJ2-3	TRBD1	TGCAGCGTTGACCAGGACAGGGTACTTCCAGATACGCAGTATTTT	CSVDQDRVLPDTQYF
TRBV4-1	-	TRBJ1-6	-	TGCGCCAGCAGCCAAGATTTTGGCCGGGGGTGGTCACCCCTCCACTTT	CASSQDFGRGWSPLHF
TRBV24-1	-	TRBJ2-5	TRBD2	TGTGCCACCAGTGAACCTAGCGGGAGGGCCAAAGAGACCCAGTACTTC	CATSEPSGRAKETQYF
TRBV18	-	TRBJ2-5	-	TGTGCCAGCTCTTCCGGGGGCCAAGAGACCCAGTACTTC	CASSSGGQETQYF
TRBV3-1	-	TRBJ2-3	-	TGTGCCGGCAGCCAAGGTGGCGCCTACACAGATACGCAGTATTTT	CAGSQGGAYTDTQYF
TRBV6-6	-	TRBJ1-1	-	TGTGCCAGCAGGCTTACCAAGGGAAGGGACACTGAAGCTTTCTTT	CASRLTKGRDTEAFF
TRBV20-1	-	TRBJ2-1	TRBD2	TGCAGTGCTCTCCCCCGAGCGGGAGCAGGGTACAATGAGCAGTTCTTC	CSALPRAGAGYNEQFF
TRBV20-1	-	TRBJ2-1	TRBD1	TGCAGTGCTGACCGGGACAGGGGCAATGAGCAGTTCTTC	CSADRDRGNEQFF
TRBV5-1	-	TRBJ2-2	-	TGCGCCAGCAGCAATGGACTTTCCGGGGAGCTGTTTTTT	CASSNGLSGELFF
TRBV7-2	-	TRBJ2-4	-	TGTGCCAGCAGCTTGACCCGGGGAAAAAACATTCAGTACTTC	CASSLTRGKNIQYF
TRBV30	-	TRBJ1-4	-	TGTGCCTGGAGTCTCCGGGTTCATGAAAAACTGTTTTTT	CAWSLRVHEKLFF
TRBV9	-	TRBJ2-5	-	TGTGCCAGCAGCGTAGAGCAGGGAATACTGCAAGAGACCCAGTACTTC	CASSVEQGILQETQYF
TRBV27	-	TRBJ2-7	-	TGTGCCAGCAGTTTAAGACCAATCTACGAGCAGTACTTC	CASSLRPIYEQYF
TRBV19	-	TRBJ2-7	-	TGTGCCAGTAGTAAAGGCGATAAGACGATCTACGAGCAGTACTTC	CASSKGDKTIYEQYF